One and the same sample provided the 23 T cell receptor beta chains below, sequenced in a study of blood T cells in healthy people across ages. It was with a sample-barcoded 5' primer and a J-beta primer mix that a second PCR of about 6 to 11 cycles was run. MiXCR was run by TCRdb on the 5' RACE reads, yielding one entry per CDR3 protein. This table holds roughly 800,000 distinct CDR3 sequences, more than 45% found once. The sample was blood. The origin of the receptors is a young man in good health.

There are a few counts of this clonotype. V is TRBV7-8 and J is TRBJ2-7; possibly TRBD1 for D (5 bases). With 1 base removed from V and 7 bases from J, the gap between germline ends came to 23 bases. There are 17 residues in the CDR3. CDR1 is SGHVS, CDR2 FQNEAQ, per germline. This chain's CDR3 is CASSLGGAPSMHNEQYF. The CDR3 DNA is TGTGCCAGCAGCTTAGGGGGCGCCCCGTCCATGCACAATGAGCAGTACTTC.

The chain recombines TRBV15 with TRBJ2-7; D is uncertain. The J call is uncertain, as TRBJ2-5 better fits the DNA end. This CDR3 comprises 14 residues. The germline CDR1 and CDR2 sequences are LNHNV and YYDKDF (reference sequence). The CDR3 sequence: CATSRGVASGTQYF. In nucleotides, the CDR3 is TGTGCCACCAGCAGAGGGGTAGCATCGGGGACCCAGTACTTC.

This clonotype was counted between two and nine times. The CDR3 nucleotides are TGTGCCAGCAGTCCCGTAGGGCAAACCCGCAATGAGCAGTTCTTC. Protein product: CASSPVGQTRNEQFF. The gene calls are TRBV27 and TRBJ2-1; no clear D. V lost 5 bases and J 6 bases, leaving 17 bases between the germline ends. CDR3 length: 15 amino acids. Germline CDR1 reads MNHEY; CDR2 reads SMNVEV (reference sequence).

CDR3 protein: CSVEDGPGGDKLDTQYF. The DNA for the CDR3 is TGCAGCGTTGAAGATGGGCCGGGGGGGGATAAGTTGGATACGCAGTATTTT. The chain has TRBV29-1 and TRBJ2-3, with 8 bases that match TRBD2. J lost 6 bases, V lost 0 bases, and 14 bases had no gene match. The CDR3 contains 17 residues. Germline CDR1 SQVTM, CDR2 ANQGSEA.

This sequence joins TRBV5-1 and TRBJ2-1; D is perhaps TRBD2 (6 bases). Germline V lookup: CDR1 SGHRS, CDR2 YFSETQ. This CDR3 is 15 amino acids long. The V end lost 0 bases, the J end lost 6 bases, and 13 bases lay between the germline ends. The CDR3 loop is CASSLVADPRNEQFF. In DNA form, the CDR3 reads TGCGCCAGCAGCTTGGTAGCGGACCCCCGCAATGAGCAGTTCTTC. The variable domain in full, completed from reference TRBV5-1 and TRBJ2-1, reads KAGVTQTPRYLIKTRGQQVTLSCSPISGHRSVSWYQQTPGQGLQFLFEYFSETQRNKGNFPGRFSGRQFSNSRSEMNVSTLELGDSALYLCASSLVADPRNEQFFGPGTRLTVL.

This rearrangement joins TRBV4-3 to TRBJ2-3; D might be TRBD1 (5 bases). Trimming left V 0 bases short and J 6 bases short, with 16 bases between. CDR1 and CDR2 (germline): LGHNA, YSLEER. The CDR3 covers 16 residues. The CDR3 protein is CASSQDGPQGADTQYF. CDR3 coding DNA: TGCGCCAGCAGCCAAGATGGGCCCCAAGGGGCGGATACGCAGTATTTT.

This clonotype was detected a few times. The gene calls are TRBV6-7 and TRBJ2-5; 8 positions match TRBD2. TRBV6-7 is sorted into the ORF group, with uncertain function. Trimming at V came to 5 bases and at J to 11 bases, leaving 4 bases not matched to a gene. The CDR3 is 11 amino acids. CDR3 amino acids: CASSGKREQYF. The CDR3 DNA reads as TGTGCCAGCAGTGGTAAGCGGGAGCAGTACTTC.

The chain combines TRBV7-2 with TRBJ2-3; unclear D gene. Trimming left V 5 bases short and J 2 bases short, with 11 bases between. From germline, CDR1 is SGHTA and CDR2 FQGNSA. The CDR3 runs to 14 residues. This CDR3 is CASSAGDNTDTQYF. The CDR3 DNA reads TGTGCCAGCAGCGCAGGAGACAACACAGATACGCAGTATTTT.

The chain uses TRBV6-1 and TRBJ1-2; no firm D call. The CDR3 extends over 11 amino acids. The germline V and J ends were trimmed by 4 bases and 8 bases, with 8 bases remaining between them. Germline V gene data show CDR1 as MNHNS and CDR2 as SASEGT. CDR3 coding DNA: TGTGCCAGCAGTGCCATACGCGGCTACACCTTC. Encoded protein: CASSAIRGYTF.

V and J are TRBV10-3 and TRBJ2-5; 11 bases align to TRBD2. V trimming: 5 bases; J trimming: 3 bases; junction bases outside the gene matches: 8. CDR1 ENHRY and CDR2 SYGVKD come from the germline V gene. This CDR3 comprises 16 residues. The CDR3 DNA reads TGTGCCATCAGTCAACCCGGGACTAGCGGAAAAGAGACCCAGTACTTC. Protein product: CAISQPGTSGKETQYF.

This clonotype occurred many times. The chain has TRBV29-1 and TRBJ2-5; D is ambiguous. CDR3 length equals 11 residues. CDR1 and CDR2 (germline): SQVTM, ANQGSEA. V lost 6 bases to trimming and J lost 7 bases, with 12 bases between them. CDR3 nucleotides: TGCAGCGTCTCCTTTGATAGGACCCAGTACTTC. Protein: CSVSFDRTQYF. Filled out from reference TRBV29-1 and TRBJ2-5, the complete variable domain reads SAVISQKPSRDICQRGTSLTIQCQVDSQVTMMFWYRQQPGQSLTLIATANQGSEATYESGFVIDKFPISRPNLTFSTLTVSNMSPEDSSIYLCSVSFDRTQYFGPGTRLLVL.

This clonotype was counted a few times. The chain has TRBV20-1 and TRBJ1-2; D gene ambiguous. From germline, CDR1 is DFQATT and CDR2 SNEGSKA (reference sequence). This CDR3 has 13 residues. V was cut by 3 bases and J by 4 bases, with 12 bases left in between. CDR3 sequence (DNA): TGCAGTGCTAGTCCCGGAGGACTCTATGGCTACACCTTC. This translates into CSASPGGLYGYTF.

This clonotype was detected only a few times. The genes are TRBV7-9 and TRBJ2-7; possible D gene TRBD2, 6 bases. The germline CDR1 and CDR2 sequences are SEHNR and FQNEAQ (reference sequence). The CDR3 has 15 amino acids. V was trimmed by 5 bases and J by 3 bases, leaving 17 bases between them. The CDR3 reads CASSQTRDSIYEQYF. The CDR3 DNA reads TGTGCCAGCAGCCAAACCCGGGACTCGATCTACGAGCAGTACTTC.

This chain joins TRBV5-1 and TRBJ2-5; no reliable D call. The V and J ends lost 5 bases and 3 bases respectively, with 14 bases between them. The germline V gene encodes CDR1 SGHRS and CDR2 YFSETQ. The CDR3 sequence is 14 residues long. DNA of the CDR3: TGCGCCAGCAGTCCCGTGACCCGGAAAGAGACCCAGTACTTC. Its protein product is CASSPVTRKETQYF.

The chain has TRBV13 and TRBJ2-7; TRBD1 is a possible D gene (5 bases). This CDR3 comprises 15 residues. V dropped 5 bases and J dropped 4 bases, with 18 bases sitting between them. Germline V lookup: CDR1 PRHDT, CDR2 FYEKMQ (reference sequence). As DNA, the CDR3 is TGTGCCAGCAGCCGACCAACAGACAGCCCGTACGAGCAGTACTTC. Its translation: CASSRPTDSPYEQYF.

Points on this clonotype: The junction shows a germline mismatch at one end, possibly a read error. V and J are TRBV10-3 and TRBJ2-5; 7 bases map to TRBD1. CDR1 is ENHRY, CDR2 SYGVKD, per germline. The CDR3 loop spans 15 amino acids. The CDR3 DNA follows: TGTGCCGTCAGTGAAGAGGGGGCGAAGTATGAGACCCAGTACTTC. Translating it yields CAVSEEGAKYETQYF.

This clonotype was found a few times. Here the CDR3 reads CSAREVYGYTF. The CDR3 nucleotides are TGCAGTGCTAGGGAGGTGTATGGCTACACCTTC. The chain joins TRBV20-1 to TRBJ1-2, with unresolved D. CDR1 DFQATT and CDR2 SNEGSKA come from the germline V gene (reference sequence). The CDR3 runs 11 residues. Trimming took off 3 bases at V and 5 bases at J, with 7 bases between the two ends.

The genes are TRBV6-1 and TRBJ2-7, with D possibly matching TRBD2 (6 bases). The J call may be mistaken, given a closer DNA end match to TRBJ2-5. The CDR3 has 14 residues. CDR1 and CDR2 from the germline V gene are MNHNS and SASEGT. CDR3 sequence: CASSETSRKETQYF. CDR3 DNA: TGTGCCAGCAGTGAAACTAGCAGGAAAGAGACCCAGTACTTC.

This clonotype was seen a handful of times. The V gene is TRBV18, the J gene TRBJ1-1; possibly TRBD1 for D (5 bases). Trimming left V 2 bases short and J 0 bases short, with 7 bases between. CDR3 length equals 14 residues. The V gene's germline CDR1 is KGHSH and CDR2 LQKENI. CDR3 protein: CASSPAGLNTEAFF. Written as DNA, the CDR3 is TGTGCCAGCTCACCAGCGGGACTGAACACTGAAGCTTTCTTT.

Remarks on this clonotype: The junction departs from the called germline gene at one end, perhaps through a read error. The gene calls are TRBV4-2 and TRBJ1-1; 7 nucleotides match TRBD1. This CDR3 has 15 residues. Germline V gene data show CDR1 as LGHNA and CDR2 as YNFKEQ. CDR3 sequence reads: CTSSRSDRDDTEAFF. The CDR3 DNA is TGTACCAGCAGCCGATCAGACAGGGATGACACTGAAGCTTTCTTT.

V is TRBV12-3 or TRBV12-4 and J is TRBJ2-7; D possibly corresponds to TRBD1 (6 bases). V was cut by 1 base and J by 3 bases, with 16 bases left in between. The length of the CDR3 is 16 residues. DNA of the CDR3: TGTGCCAGCAGTTTAGGGGAAGGGACAAGCTACTACGAGCAGTACTTC. The encoded protein is CASSLGEGTSYYEQYF.

A few counts support this clonotype. The chain uses TRBV20-1 and TRBJ2-7; 7 positions agree with TRBD2. V trimming: 6 bases; J trimming: 0 bases; junction bases outside the gene matches: 26. Germline values: CDR1 DFQATT, CDR2 SNEGSKA (reference sequence). The CDR3 contains 20 residues. In DNA, the CDR3 is TGCAGTGCCTTGACCGGGACTAACATCGCTGGGTCGGCCAGCTCCTACGAGCAGTACTTC. This translates into CSALTGTNIAGSASSYEQYF.

This clonotype has a single count. The chain has TRBV6-5 and TRBJ1-6; a weak D match, TRBD1 (6 bases). This CDR3 is 13 amino acids long. V was cut by 10 bases and J by 8 bases, with 15 bases left in between. The germline gives CDR1 MNHEY, CDR2 SVGAGI. CDR3 bases: TGTGCCACCTCCGTGGGGGCGGATTCACCCCTCCACTTT. This translates into CATSVGADSPLHF.